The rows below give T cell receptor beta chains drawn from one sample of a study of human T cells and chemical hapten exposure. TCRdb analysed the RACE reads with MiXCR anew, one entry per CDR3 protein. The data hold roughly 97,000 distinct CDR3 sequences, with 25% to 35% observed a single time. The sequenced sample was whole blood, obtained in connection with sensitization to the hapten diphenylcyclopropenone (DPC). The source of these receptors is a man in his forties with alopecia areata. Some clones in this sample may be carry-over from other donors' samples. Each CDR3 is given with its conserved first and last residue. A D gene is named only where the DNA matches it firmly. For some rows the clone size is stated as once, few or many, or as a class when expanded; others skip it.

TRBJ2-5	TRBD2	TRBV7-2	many	TGTGCCAGCAGCTCGGGACTAGCGGGTTCCGAGACCCAGTACTTC	CASSSGLAGSETQYF
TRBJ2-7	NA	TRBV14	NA	TGTGCCAGCAGCCAAGCCGGACCGAACTACGAGCAGTACTTC	CASSQAGPNYEQYF
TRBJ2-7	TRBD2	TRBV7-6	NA	TGTGCCAGCAGGGCCCGGCCAAGCGGGGCCTACGAGCAGTACTTC	CASRARPSGAYEQYF
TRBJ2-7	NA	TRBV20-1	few	TGCAGTGCTGAAGACGCAGGAACAGGGTCCGGGGTCTACGAGCAGTACTTC	CSAEDAGTGSGVYEQYF
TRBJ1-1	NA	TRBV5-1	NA	TGCGCCAGCAGCTCGGGGGGGCCGAACACTGAAGCTTTCTTT	CASSSGGPNTEAFF
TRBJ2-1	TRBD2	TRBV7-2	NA	TGTGCCAGCAGCACCCGGACTAGCGGGAGTAATGAGCAGTTCTTC	CASSTRTSGSNEQFF
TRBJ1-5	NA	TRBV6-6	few	TGTGCCAGCAGTTTTCAGCCCCAGCATTTT	CASSFQPQHF
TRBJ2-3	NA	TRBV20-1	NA	TGCAGTGCAAGCTGGGATACGCAGTATTTT	CSASWDTQYF
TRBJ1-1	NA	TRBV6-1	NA	TGTGCCAGCAGAAGACCTAACTCGAACACTGAAGCTTTCTTT	CASRRPNSNTEAFF
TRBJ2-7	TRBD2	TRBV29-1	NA	TGCAGCGTCTCTAGCGGGAGGCCCCCCGGCGGCGAGCAGTACTTC	CSVSSGRPPGGEQYF
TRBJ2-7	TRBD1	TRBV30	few	TGTGCCTGGAGTCAGACAGGGGGCGACGAGCAGTACTTC	CAWSQTGGDEQYF
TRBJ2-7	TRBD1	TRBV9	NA	TGTGCCAGCAGCTTCTCACAGGGGGCTCGGCGGTACGAGCAGTACTTC	CASSFSQGARRYEQYF
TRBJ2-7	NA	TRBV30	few	TGTGCCTGGAGTACCGGCCCCTACGAGCAGTACTTC	CAWSTGPYEQYF
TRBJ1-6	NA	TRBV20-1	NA	TGCAGTGCTAGAGGGGGGGGGGACTCACCCCTCCACTTT	CSARGGGDSPLHF
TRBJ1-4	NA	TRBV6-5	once	TGTGCCAGCAGTTCGCATCCAACTAATGAAAAACTGTTTTTT	CASSSHPTNEKLFF
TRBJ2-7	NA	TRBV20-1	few	TGCAGTGCTCCGACTAGAAATCTTGTCGAGCAGTACTTC	CSAPTRNLVEQYF
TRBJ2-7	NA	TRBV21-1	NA	TGTGCCAGCAGCAGAGGGACAGGGGGCGGCGAGCAGTACTTC	CASSRGTGGGEQYF
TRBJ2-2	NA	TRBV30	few	TGTGCCTGGAGTGTTTGGGGAGCGAACACCGGGGAGCTGTTTTTT	CAWSVWGANTGELFF
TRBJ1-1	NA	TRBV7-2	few	TGTGCCAGCAGCTCCCAGGGCCTTAACACTGAAGCTTTCTTT	CASSSQGLNTEAFF
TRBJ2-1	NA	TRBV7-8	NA	TGTGCCAGCAGCATGGAGCGGGCACACAATGAGCAGTTCTTC	CASSMERAHNEQFF
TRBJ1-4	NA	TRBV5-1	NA	TGCGCCAGCAGCCCGGACTCGACTAATGAAAAACTGTTTTTT	CASSPDSTNEKLFF
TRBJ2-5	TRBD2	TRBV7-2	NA	TGTGCCAGCAGCCCGATGAGACTAGCGGGCCAAGAGACCCAGTACTTC	CASSPMRLAGQETQYF
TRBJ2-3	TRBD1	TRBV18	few	TGTGCCAGCTCACCACGGACAGGGTCAGATACGCAGTATTTT	CASSPRTGSDTQYF
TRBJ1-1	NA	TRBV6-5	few	TGTGCCAGCAGTTACTCCCAGAGCACTGAAGCTTTCTTT	CASSYSQSTEAFF
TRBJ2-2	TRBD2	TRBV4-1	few	TGCGCCAGCAGCCGGGCGGGAGTAAGCACCGGGGAGCTGTTTTTT	CASSRAGVSTGELFF
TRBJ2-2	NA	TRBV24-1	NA	TGTGCCACCAGTGATTTCGGCCGAGGGGCGTGGGACACCGGGGAGCTGTTTTTT	CATSDFGRGAWDTGELFF
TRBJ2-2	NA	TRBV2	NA	TGTGCCAGCAGTTACGACAGTCTAGCCAAACCCGGGGAGCTGTTTTTT	CASSYDSLAKPGELFF
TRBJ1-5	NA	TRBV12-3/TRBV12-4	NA	TGTGCCAGCAGTTGGGGCAATCAGCCCCAGCATTTT	CASSWGNQPQHF
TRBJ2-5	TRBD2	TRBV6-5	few	TGTGCCAGCAGTTACGAGGGAAGCGGGAAAGGAGAGACCCAGTACTTC	CASSYEGSGKGETQYF
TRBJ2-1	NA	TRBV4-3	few	TGCGCCAGCAGCCAAGATCGTGGCCCCTACAATGAGCAGTTCTTC	CASSQDRGPYNEQFF
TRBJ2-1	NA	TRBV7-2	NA	TGTGCCAGCAGTCTCCAGCGGGTATCATCCGGCAATGAGCAGTTCTTC	CASSLQRVSSGNEQFF
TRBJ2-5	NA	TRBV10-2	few	TGCGCCAGCAGCCCGGGACCTCAAGAGACCCAGTACTTC	CASSPGPQETQYF
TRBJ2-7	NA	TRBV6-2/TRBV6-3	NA	TGTGCCGCCAGGGAACAGGGGGCTAGCGGGAGACAGGTTCGAGGGGAGCAGTACTTC	CAAREQGASGRQVRGEQYF
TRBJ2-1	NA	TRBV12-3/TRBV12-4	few	TGTGCCAGCAGGCCGAGGGCGCCTTCCTACAATGAGCAGTTCTTC	CASRPRAPSYNEQFF
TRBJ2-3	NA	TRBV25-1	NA	TGTGCCAGCAGTGAATGGGGGCTTACAGATACGCAGTATTTT	CASSEWGLTDTQYF
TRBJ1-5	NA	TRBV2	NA	TGTGCCAGCAACACAGGTAGCAGCAATCAGCCCCAGCATTTT	CASNTGSSNQPQHF
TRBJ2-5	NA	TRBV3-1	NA	TGTGCCAGCAGCCAAGATTTGACGGGAGTGGGAGAGACCCAGTACTTC	CASSQDLTGVGETQYF
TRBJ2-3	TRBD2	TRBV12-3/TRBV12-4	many	TGTGCCAGCACCATAGCGGGAGCCAGCACAGATACGCAGTATTTT	CASTIAGASTDTQYF
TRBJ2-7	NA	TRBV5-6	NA	TGTGCCAGCAGCTTGGACCCAGGCTACGAGCAGTACTTC	CASSLDPGYEQYF